The T cell receptor (beta chain) under discussion was sequenced for a study of tissue T cells after allogeneic stem cell transplantation. Background on the study: Tissue samples with histologically apparent lymphocytes on H&E review were prioritized for sequencing.

Median post-mortem interval was just under ten hours for GI, liver, skin and lymphoid tissues. The study, taken as a whole, reports: Only a limited share of tissue TCRs appeared in blood or spleen.

The J segment lost 9 bases and the V segment lost 4 bases, leaving 5 bases of the junction unmatched. The CDR3 loop spans 15 amino acids. The germline V gene encodes CDR1 SGHTA and CDR2 FQGNSA. As regards this clone: What it binds is not known.

TCRbeta CDR3 was sequenced at survey depth with template counts. Some clones are missing from TCRdb's copy, which holds only in-frame ones; the method was immunoSEQ multiplex PCR. The repertoire has some 25,000 clones, about 70% of them found once; the top ten carry about 8.3%. This material consisted of tissue from the ileum, taken at autopsy. V gene TRBV7-2 combines with J gene TRBJ1-6, with 11 positions matching TRBD1. The source of this sequence is an older female donor with lung cancer. CDR3 sequence: CASSSFGTGGSPLHF. CDR3 coding DNA: TGTGCCAGCAGCTCCTTCGGGACAGGGGGTTCACCCCTCCACTTT. Looking up the rest from reference TRBV7-2 and TRBJ1-6 gives the full variable domain: GAGVSQSPSNKVTEKGKDVELRCDPISGHTALYWYRQSLGQGLEFLIYFQGNSAPDKSGLPSDRFSAERTGGSVSTLTIQRTQQEDSAVYLCASSSFGTGGSPLHFGNGTRLTVT.